The T cell receptor beta chain described here comes from a study of vaccination and CD4 T cells after COVID-19 (dated by TCRdb to 2022 to 2024). Study-level background: Convalescent patients had a positive SARS-CoV-2 result on nasal swab PCR, and of these patients, several had mild disease and one had severe disease. Post-COVID blood samples from convalescent patients were collected a median of about 100 days after diagnosis, with a range of about 30 to 170 days. As controls, cultures received a CEFX viral epitope pool (the positive control), an HIV-1 Nef peptide pool (the negative control), or no peptide at all. Participants got two doses of the Pfizer-BioNTech BNT162b2 vaccine (n=8) or two doses of the Moderna mRNA-1273 vaccine (n=2). The time from the second vaccine dose to post-vaccine blood sampling had a median of roughly 79 days and ranged from 14 to 241 days. In 10 COVID-19 convalescent patients and a few infection-naive healthy vaccine recipients, researchers compared the spike-specific CD4+ TCR repertoire from before mRNA vaccination with the repertoire from after. In the convalescent cohort there were six males and four females, among whom were two Hispanic individuals, seven Caucasians, two Asians and one multiracial person. For stimulating the cultures, overlapping spike peptide pools were used, derived from SARS-CoV-2 as well as from the common cold coronaviruses HCoV-NL63, HCoV-OC43 and HCoV-229E.

Trimming costs V 4 bases and J 5 bases, and their ends lie 17 bases apart. CDR1 and CDR2, per the germline V gene, are LGHNA and YSLEER. Measured from the cysteine to the phenylalanine, the CDR3 is 15 residues long. The retained sequence is limited to the CDR3, 45 bases, with the frame set at the first base. Preparation of the library involved PCR. DNA from cultured CD4+ T cells was subjected to TCR sequencing with the Oncomine TCR Beta short-read assay at the Johns Hopkins FTIC core. The QIAamp micro DNA kit was used to extract genomic DNA from the cultured CD4+ T cells. Oncomine TCR Beta libraries made from cultured CD4+ T cells were pooled using unique dual indexes and sequenced on an Illumina iSeq 100. On the study's bioinformatics: Non-productive sequences were removed, and CDR3s that did not start with C, did not end with F or W, or were shorter than 7 amino acids were discarded. Antigen-specific clonotypes were identified using the MANAFEST web application through comparison of peptide-stimulated wells with reference and other culture wells. An FDR below 0.05, an odds ratio above 5, and a productive frequency above 0.1% in at least two of three replicate wells were required for clones to be considered positive. A clonotype counted as cross-reactive if it showed significant expansion both in the SARS-CoV-2 spike wells and in at least one common cold coronavirus spike condition. Using R version 3.6.1, CDR3 homology was evaluated through Levenshtein distances (stringdist) along with unrooted phylogenetic trees (ape). Clones were called with MiXCR by TCRdb after fastp trimmed the public reads at Q25, and only in-frame beta chains were retained. Rows are combined by CDR3 protein, so each entry shows the most common genes and DNA. The V and J calls here are based on TCRdb, not the publication. This sample holds about 21,000 distinct CDR3 sequences; 60% to 75% were observed only once. The leading ten clones occupy roughly 8.6% of the sample.

Sample treatment or condition, as interpreted from the label and publication: roughly 10-day PBMC culture with coronavirus spike peptide pools or control peptides (ViraFEST assay). The study used the ViraFEST assay, which expanded antigen-specific T cells with peptide pools and then identified expanded clonotypes by TCR sequencing. Positive SARS-CoV-2 PCR tests in the convalescent patients dated from March to December 2020, before Alpha, Beta and Delta variants emerged in the United States. Each well held approximately 2 million PBMCs cultured in IMDM containing about 5% human AB serum and roughly 9.7 IU/ml IL-2, with roughly 10 ug/ml peptide pools added. On days 3 and 7, half of the culture medium was replaced with fresh IL-2-containing medium. Once the cells had been in culture for over 9 days, the EasySep CD4+ T cell isolation kit was used to isolate CD4+ T cells by negative selection. PBMCs were separated from whole blood using Ficoll-Paque Plus gradient centrifugation and then either used fresh or cryopreserved at -140C. Each culture condition was generally run in triplicate wells.

Paper-wide results and their limitations: The median number of SARS-CoV-2-reactive clonotypes rose from 20 to 25 after infection to approximately 41 after vaccination, but the change was not significant. Among convalescent patients, a median about 86% of the SARS-CoV-2-reactive clones seen after vaccination appeared only after vaccination, which suggests priming specific to the vaccine. In convalescent patients, nearly all vaccine-specific clones (304 of 307) were found to be mono-reactive for SARS-CoV-2 spike rather than cross-reactive with common cold coronaviruses. The number of convalescent patients in the study was relatively small, and the study did not examine early timepoints following natural infection.

On this clonotype: No cognate antigen has been identified for it. The input lacks base qualities; no much larger clone sits a single base away.

This receptor was identified in a human donor who had recovered from COVID-19. The receptor chain draws on TRBV4-3 and TRBJ2-5, with the identity of the D gene unclear. The sample taken for sequencing was CD4+ T cells from blood, cultured in vitro. The CDR3 reads CASSPGTVGMETQYF. The nucleotide sequence reads as follows: TGCGCCAGCAGCCCCGGCACGGTGGGGATGGAGACCCAGTACTTC.